Listed below are T cell receptor beta chains from one sample, sequenced in a study of T cells in Graves' hyperthyroidism and ophthalmopathy. TCRdb reanalysed the multiplex PCR reads using MiXCR and keeps one entry per CDR3 protein. The sample records a few hundred thousand distinct CDR3 sequences, less than 20% being singletons. Source material: blood. The receptors were gathered from a woman in her thirties with Graves' hyperthyroidism. Both conserved end residues are part of each CDR3. The order of the fields is CDR3 length, V gene, clone size, J gene, CDR3 protein. Rows may omit the clone size; those that give it use once, few, many or a size class.

CDR3 length: 14; V gene: TRBV5-1; clone size: many; J gene: TRBJ1-2; CDR3 protein: CASRHTGGDYGYTF
CDR3 length: 13; V gene: TRBV12-3/TRBV12-4; clone size: many; J gene: TRBJ2-7; CDR3 protein: CASSPGQSREQYF
CDR3 length: 15; V gene: TRBV6-2/TRBV6-3; clone size: .; J gene: TRBJ1-6; CDR3 protein: CASSYATGNNSPLHF
CDR3 length: 12; V gene: TRBV28; clone size: few; J gene: TRBJ1-5; CDR3 protein: CASSIEGWPQHF
CDR3 length: 15; V gene: TRBV20-1; clone size: many; J gene: TRBJ2-5; CDR3 protein: CSARFRAGVAETQYF
CDR3 length: 13; V gene: TRBV5-6; clone size: many; J gene: TRBJ2-1; CDR3 protein: CASSLGQGTEQFF
CDR3 length: 14; V gene: TRBV2; clone size: many; J gene: TRBJ2-3; CDR3 protein: CASSSLAVTDTQYF
CDR3 length: 15; V gene: TRBV18; clone size: .; J gene: TRBJ2-4; CDR3 protein: CASSPGRLAKNIRYF
CDR3 length: 16; V gene: TRBV19; clone size: .; J gene: TRBJ2-7; CDR3 protein: CASSLIPGQGSHEQYF
CDR3 length: 19; V gene: TRBV19; clone size: .; J gene: TRBJ2-1; CDR3 protein: CANSIRLAGVGSSYNEQFF
CDR3 length: 16; V gene: TRBV5-1; clone size: .; J gene: TRBJ2-1; CDR3 protein: CASSLGLAGGGDEQFF
CDR3 length: 14; V gene: TRBV29-1; clone size: .; J gene: TRBJ1-2; CDR3 protein: CSVALALGVEGYTF
CDR3 length: 15; V gene: TRBV14; clone size: many; J gene: TRBJ2-7; CDR3 protein: CASSQGGGNSYEQYF
CDR3 length: 14; V gene: TRBV29-1; clone size: .; J gene: TRBJ1-5; CDR3 protein: CSVYEPGGNQPQHF
CDR3 length: 12; V gene: TRBV7-9; clone size: few; J gene: TRBJ1-1; CDR3 protein: CASSWINTEAFF
CDR3 length: 15; V gene: TRBV2; clone size: many; J gene: TRBJ1-5; CDR3 protein: CASRLDSQGNQPQHF
CDR3 length: 17; V gene: TRBV24-1; clone size: .; J gene: TRBJ2-1; CDR3 protein: CATSDFGTGARYNEQFF
CDR3 length: 17; V gene: TRBV10-3; clone size: .; J gene: TRBJ2-1; CDR3 protein: CAIDAGSSGSSYNEQFF
CDR3 length: 15; V gene: TRBV20-1; clone size: many; J gene: TRBJ2-7; CDR3 protein: CSASPEAELPYEQYF
CDR3 length: 15; V gene: TRBV18; clone size: .; J gene: TRBJ2-1; CDR3 protein: CASHHREAGYNEQFF
CDR3 length: 14; V gene: TRBV4-1; clone size: .; J gene: TRBJ1-1; CDR3 protein: CASSQDRGDTEAFF
CDR3 length: 17; V gene: TRBV4-2; clone size: .; J gene: TRBJ2-3; CDR3 protein: CASSPTGTSGTTDTQYF
CDR3 length: 16; V gene: TRBV14; clone size: once; J gene: TRBJ2-1; CDR3 protein: CASSQETILPYNEQFF
CDR3 length: 13; V gene: TRBV20-1; clone size: many; J gene: TRBJ2-7; CDR3 protein: CSARAASYYEQYF
CDR3 length: 14; V gene: TRBV7-2; clone size: few; J gene: TRBJ2-5; CDR3 protein: CASSSGAVQETQYF
CDR3 length: 13; V gene: TRBV10-3; clone size: many; J gene: TRBJ2-7; CDR3 protein: CAISEGNGYEQYF
CDR3 length: 16; V gene: TRBV28; clone size: .; J gene: TRBJ2-7; CDR3 protein: CASSSSGTRDSYEQYF
CDR3 length: 15; V gene: TRBV10-2; clone size: many; J gene: TRBJ2-7; CDR3 protein: CASSLYGTGYYEQYF
CDR3 length: 15; V gene: TRBV13; clone size: many; J gene: TRBJ2-7; CDR3 protein: CASSSHGGGSYEQYF
CDR3 length: 16; V gene: TRBV10-3; clone size: many; J gene: TRBJ2-5; CDR3 protein: CAISAKTSGKSETQYF
CDR3 length: 14; V gene: TRBV10-3; clone size: many; J gene: TRBJ2-7; CDR3 protein: CAIRTEGEFYEQYF
CDR3 length: 14; V gene: TRBV10-3; clone size: many; J gene: TRBJ2-1; CDR3 protein: CAISGGGSYNEQFF
CDR3 length: 15; V gene: TRBV30; clone size: many; J gene: TRBJ2-3; CDR3 protein: CAWGDSGPSTDTQYF
CDR3 length: 15; V gene: TRBV2; clone size: many; J gene: TRBJ2-2; CDR3 protein: CASMARSTNTGELFF
CDR3 length: 15; V gene: TRBV9; clone size: few; J gene: TRBJ2-7; CDR3 protein: CASSVGTSSSYEQYF
CDR3 length: 15; V gene: TRBV5-1; clone size: many; J gene: TRBJ2-1; CDR3 protein: CASSLNPGPGNEQFF
CDR3 length: 19; V gene: TRBV28; clone size: few; J gene: TRBJ2-5; CDR3 protein: CASSLYFSGTRGDQETQYF
CDR3 length: 16; V gene: TRBV4-1; clone size: few; J gene: TRBJ2-7; CDR3 protein: CASSHRAVRASWEQYF
CDR3 length: 14; V gene: TRBV29-1; clone size: few; J gene: TRBJ2-3; CDR3 protein: CSAELAGSTDTQYF
CDR3 length: 15; V gene: TRBV11-2; clone size: many; J gene: TRBJ2-3; CDR3 protein: CASSLDHLAGATQYF